This T cell receptor (beta chain) was identified during a study of OX40 agonist ivuxolimab in advanced cancers. Study-level information: Patients were treated with ivuxolimab, an agonistic anti-OX40 (CD134) antibody. Of mixed ages from about 23 to 90 and averaging about 65 years, the group was roughly 85% male. The dose-escalation cohort had hepatocellular carcinoma, melanoma, renal cell or head and neck cancer.

Data came from immunoSEQ multiplex PCR; TCRdb stores just in-frame clones and leaves some out. The sample records more than 45,000 clones, about 89% being singletons. Study-wide results and limits: Average numbers of expanded clones were greater in CD8+ T cells than in CD4+.

The CDR3 runs to 14 residues. V was clipped by 1 base and J by 0 bases, with 6 bases between them. Germline CDR1 reads LNHNV; CDR2 reads YYDKDF (reference sequence). This clone came up a few times. The antigen remains undetermined. This sequence was found in an adult with an advanced solid tumor such as melanoma, head and neck, liver or kidney cancer. The source was CD4+ or CD8+ T cells sorted from blood, collected in a trial of the OX40 agonist ivuxolimab. The rearrangement uses TRBV15 and TRBJ1-2; D ambiguous. The CDR3 DNA follows: TGTGCCACCAGCAGAGGATCGGCTAACTATGGCTACACCTTC. It specifies CATSRGSANYGYTF.